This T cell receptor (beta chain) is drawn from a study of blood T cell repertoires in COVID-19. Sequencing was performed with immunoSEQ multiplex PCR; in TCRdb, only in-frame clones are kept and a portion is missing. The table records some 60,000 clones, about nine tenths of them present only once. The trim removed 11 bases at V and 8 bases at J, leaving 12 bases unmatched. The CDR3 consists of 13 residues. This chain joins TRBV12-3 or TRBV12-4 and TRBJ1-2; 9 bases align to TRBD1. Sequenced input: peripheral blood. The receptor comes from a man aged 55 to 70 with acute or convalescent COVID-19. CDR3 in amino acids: CASSRGQGLGYTF. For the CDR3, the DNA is TGTGCCTCAAGCAGGGGACAGGGTTTGGGCTACACCTTC.